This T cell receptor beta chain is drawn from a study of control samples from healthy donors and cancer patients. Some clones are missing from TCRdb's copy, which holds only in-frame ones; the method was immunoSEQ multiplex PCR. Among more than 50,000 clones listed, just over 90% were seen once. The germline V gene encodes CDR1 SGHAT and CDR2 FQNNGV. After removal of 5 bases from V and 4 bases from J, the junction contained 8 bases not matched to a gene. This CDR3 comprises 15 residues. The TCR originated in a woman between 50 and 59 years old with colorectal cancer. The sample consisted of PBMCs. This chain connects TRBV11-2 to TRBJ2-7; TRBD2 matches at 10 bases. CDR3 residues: CASSPRTSGLYEQYF. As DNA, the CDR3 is TGTGCCAGCAGCCCCCGGACTAGCGGATTATACGAGCAGTACTTC.